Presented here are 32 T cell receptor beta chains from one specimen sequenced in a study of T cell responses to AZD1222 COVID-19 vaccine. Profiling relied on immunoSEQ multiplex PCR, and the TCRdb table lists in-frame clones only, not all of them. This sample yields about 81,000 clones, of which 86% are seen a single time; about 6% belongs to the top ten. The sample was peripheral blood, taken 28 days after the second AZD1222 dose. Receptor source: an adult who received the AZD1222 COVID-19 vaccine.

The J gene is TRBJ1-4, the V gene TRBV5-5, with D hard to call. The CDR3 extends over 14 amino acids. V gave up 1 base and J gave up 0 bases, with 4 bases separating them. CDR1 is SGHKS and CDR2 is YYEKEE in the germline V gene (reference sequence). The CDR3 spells CASSLRATNEKLFF. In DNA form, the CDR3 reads TGTGCCAGCAGCTTGAGAGCAACTAATGAAAAACTGTTTTTT.

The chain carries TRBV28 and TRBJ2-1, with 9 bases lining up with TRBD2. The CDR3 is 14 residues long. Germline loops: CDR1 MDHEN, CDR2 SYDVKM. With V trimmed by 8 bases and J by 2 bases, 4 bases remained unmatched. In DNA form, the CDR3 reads TGTGCCAGCTCCAGGACTAGCGCCTACAATGAGCAGTTCTTC. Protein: CASSRTSAYNEQFF.

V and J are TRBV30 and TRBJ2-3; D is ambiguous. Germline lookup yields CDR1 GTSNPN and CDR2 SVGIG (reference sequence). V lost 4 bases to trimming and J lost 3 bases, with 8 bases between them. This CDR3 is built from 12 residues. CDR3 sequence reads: CAWTVGTDTQYF. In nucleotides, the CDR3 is TGTGCCTGGACTGTAGGTACAGATACGCAGTATTTT.

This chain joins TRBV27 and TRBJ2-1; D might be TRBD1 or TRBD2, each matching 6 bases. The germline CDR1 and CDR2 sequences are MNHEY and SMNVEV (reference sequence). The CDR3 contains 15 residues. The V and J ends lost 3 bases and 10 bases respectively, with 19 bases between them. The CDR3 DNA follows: TGTGCCAGCAGTTTTTCCGGGGGCTCCACGAGGGAGCAGTTCTTC. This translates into CASSFSGGSTREQFF.

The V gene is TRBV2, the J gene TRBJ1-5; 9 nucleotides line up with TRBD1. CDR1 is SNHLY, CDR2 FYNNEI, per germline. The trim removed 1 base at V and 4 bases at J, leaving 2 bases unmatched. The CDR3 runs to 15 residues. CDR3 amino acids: CASSEEGQGNQPQHF. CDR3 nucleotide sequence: TGTGCCAGCAGTGAAGAAGGACAGGGGAATCAGCCCCAGCATTTT.

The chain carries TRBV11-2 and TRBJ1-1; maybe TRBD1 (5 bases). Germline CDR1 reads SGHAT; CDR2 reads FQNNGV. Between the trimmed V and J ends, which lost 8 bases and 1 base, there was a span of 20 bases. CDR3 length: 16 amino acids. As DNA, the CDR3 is TGTGCCAGCGACTTGATTCCAGACAGATCGAACACTGAAGCTTTCTTT. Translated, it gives CASDLIPDRSNTEAFF.

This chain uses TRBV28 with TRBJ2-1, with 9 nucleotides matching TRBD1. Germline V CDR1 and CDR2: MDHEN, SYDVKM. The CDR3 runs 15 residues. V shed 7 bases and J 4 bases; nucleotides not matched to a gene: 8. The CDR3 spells CASIAGTGTYNEQFF. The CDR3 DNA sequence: TGTGCCAGCATCGCCGGGACAGGGACATACAATGAGCAGTTCTTC.

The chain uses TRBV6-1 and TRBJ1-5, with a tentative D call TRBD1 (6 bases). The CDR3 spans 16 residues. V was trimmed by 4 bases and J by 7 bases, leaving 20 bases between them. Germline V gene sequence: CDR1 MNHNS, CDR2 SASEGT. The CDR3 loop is CASSANSPGAGQPQHF. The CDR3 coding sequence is TGTGCCAGCAGTGCGAATAGCCCAGGGGCGGGCCAGCCCCAGCATTTT.

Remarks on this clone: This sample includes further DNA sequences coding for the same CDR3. In DNA, the CDR3 is TGTGCCAGCAGCCTCCGGGGGCCCTACGAGCAGTACTTC. The encoded protein is CASSLRGPYEQYF. The chain combines TRBV3-1 (or the pseudogene TRBV3-2) with TRBJ2-7; TRBD1 or TRBD2 may be the D gene (6 bases each). Germline loops: CDR1 LGHDT, CDR2 YNNKEL (reference sequence). The CDR3 consists of 13 residues. V was shortened by 4 bases and J by 2 bases, with 9 bases between the two germline ends.

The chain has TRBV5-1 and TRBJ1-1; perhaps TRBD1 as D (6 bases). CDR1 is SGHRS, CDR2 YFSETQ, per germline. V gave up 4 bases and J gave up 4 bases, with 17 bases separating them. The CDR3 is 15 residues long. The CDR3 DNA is TGCGCCAGCAGCCTTTCCGGGACAAGTGGCACTGAAGCTTTCTTT. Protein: CASSLSGTSGTEAFF.

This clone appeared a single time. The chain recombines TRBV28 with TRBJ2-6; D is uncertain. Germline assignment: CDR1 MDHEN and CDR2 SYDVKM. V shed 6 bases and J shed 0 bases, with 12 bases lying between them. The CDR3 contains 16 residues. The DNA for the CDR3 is TGTGCCAGCAGCGAAAGGCTCAGCTCTGGGGCCAACGTCCTGACTTTC. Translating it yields CASSERLSSGANVLTF.

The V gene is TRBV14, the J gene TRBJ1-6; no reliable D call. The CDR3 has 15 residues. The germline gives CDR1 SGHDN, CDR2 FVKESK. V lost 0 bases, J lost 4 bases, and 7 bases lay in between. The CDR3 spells CASSQESPYNSPLHF. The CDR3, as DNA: TGTGCCAGCAGCCAAGAGAGTCCGTATAATTCACCCCTCCACTTT.

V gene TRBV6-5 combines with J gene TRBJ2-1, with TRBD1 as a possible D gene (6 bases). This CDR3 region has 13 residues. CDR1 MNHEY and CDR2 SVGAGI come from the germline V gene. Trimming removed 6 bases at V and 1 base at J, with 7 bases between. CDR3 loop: CASRDSSYNEQFF. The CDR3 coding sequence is TGTGCCAGCAGGGACAGTTCCTACAATGAGCAGTTCTTC.

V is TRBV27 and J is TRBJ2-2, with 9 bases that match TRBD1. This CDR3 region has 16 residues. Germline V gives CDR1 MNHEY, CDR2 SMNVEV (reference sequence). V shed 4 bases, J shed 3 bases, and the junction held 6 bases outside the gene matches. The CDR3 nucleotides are TGTGCCAGCAGTTCCCGGACAGGGGCCCACACCGGGGAGCTGTTTTTT. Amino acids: CASSSRTGAHTGELFF.

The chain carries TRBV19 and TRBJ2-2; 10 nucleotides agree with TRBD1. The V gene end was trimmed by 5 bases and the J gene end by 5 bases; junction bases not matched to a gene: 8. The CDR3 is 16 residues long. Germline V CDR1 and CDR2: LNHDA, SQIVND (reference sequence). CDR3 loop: CASSPPGQGGTGELFF. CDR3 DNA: TGTGCCAGTAGTCCCCCCGGACAGGGGGGAACCGGGGAGCTGTTTTTT.

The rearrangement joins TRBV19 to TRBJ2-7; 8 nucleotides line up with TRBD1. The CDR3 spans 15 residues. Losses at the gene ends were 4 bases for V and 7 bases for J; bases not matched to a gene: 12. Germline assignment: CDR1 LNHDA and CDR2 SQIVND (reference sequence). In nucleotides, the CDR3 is TGTGCCAGTAGTACTCAAGCAGGGGGCTCGAGTGAGCAGTACTTC. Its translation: CASSTQAGGSSEQYF.

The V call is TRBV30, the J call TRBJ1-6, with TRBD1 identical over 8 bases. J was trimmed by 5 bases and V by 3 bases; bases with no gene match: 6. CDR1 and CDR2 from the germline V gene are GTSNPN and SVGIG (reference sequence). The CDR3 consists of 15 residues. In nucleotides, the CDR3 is TGTGCCTGGAGGACAGGGGAGTGGAATAATTCACCCCTCCACTTT. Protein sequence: CAWRTGEWNNSPLHF.

The CDR3 bases are TGTGCCAGCAGCTTAGGGACACAAGCGAGGGCCCAGCATTTT. Translation: CASSLGTQARAQHF. The V gene is TRBV7-2, the J gene TRBJ1-5; weak D call: TRBD1 (5 bases). Trimming took off 1 base at V and 11 bases at J, with 15 bases between the two ends. Germline values: CDR1 SGHTA, CDR2 FQGNSA. This CDR3 has 14 amino acids.

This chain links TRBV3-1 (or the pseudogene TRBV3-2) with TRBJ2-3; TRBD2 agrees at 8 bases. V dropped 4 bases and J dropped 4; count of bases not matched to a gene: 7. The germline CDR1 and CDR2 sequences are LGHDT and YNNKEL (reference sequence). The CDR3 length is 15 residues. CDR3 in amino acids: CASSRIGGDADTQYF. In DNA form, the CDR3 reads TGTGCCAGCAGCCGAATCGGGGGGGACGCAGATACGCAGTATTTT.

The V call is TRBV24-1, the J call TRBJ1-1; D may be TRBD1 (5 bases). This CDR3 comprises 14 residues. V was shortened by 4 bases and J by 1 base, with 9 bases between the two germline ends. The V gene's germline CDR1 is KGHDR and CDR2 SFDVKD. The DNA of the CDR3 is TGTGCCACCAGTGAGAGGGGAGGGAACACTGAAGCTTTCTTT. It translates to CATSERGGNTEAFF.

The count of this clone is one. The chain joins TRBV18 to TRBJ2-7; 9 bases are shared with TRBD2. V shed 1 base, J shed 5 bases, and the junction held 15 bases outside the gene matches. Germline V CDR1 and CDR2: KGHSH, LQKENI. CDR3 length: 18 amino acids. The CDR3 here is CASSPLRNFGGGANEQYF. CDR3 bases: TGTGCCAGCTCACCACTAAGGAATTTTGGCGGGGGGGCGAACGAGCAGTACTTC.

This CDR3 is CASSLGPYRNNEQFF. CDR3 bases: TGTGCCAGCAGTTTGGGGCCCTACCGGAACAATGAGCAGTTCTTC. V is TRBV28 and J is TRBJ2-1; perhaps TRBD1 as D (5 bases). CDR1 and CDR2 (germline): MDHEN, SYDVKM. V shed 3 bases and J shed 5 bases, with 14 bases lying between them. This CDR3 contains 15 residues.

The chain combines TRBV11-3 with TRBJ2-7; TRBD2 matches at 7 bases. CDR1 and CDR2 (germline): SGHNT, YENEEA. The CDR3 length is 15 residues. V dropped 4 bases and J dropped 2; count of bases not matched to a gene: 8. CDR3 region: CASSYRGGQPYEQYF. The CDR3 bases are TGTGCCAGCAGCTATCGGGGAGGGCAACCCTACGAGCAGTACTTC.

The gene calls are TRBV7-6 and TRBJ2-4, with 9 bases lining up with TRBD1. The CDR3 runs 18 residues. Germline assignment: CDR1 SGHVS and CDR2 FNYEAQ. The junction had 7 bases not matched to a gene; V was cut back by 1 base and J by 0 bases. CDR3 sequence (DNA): TGTGCCAGCAGCTTAGGTCTGGGACAGGGAGTAGCCAAAAACATTCAGTACTTC. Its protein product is CASSLGLGQGVAKNIQYF.

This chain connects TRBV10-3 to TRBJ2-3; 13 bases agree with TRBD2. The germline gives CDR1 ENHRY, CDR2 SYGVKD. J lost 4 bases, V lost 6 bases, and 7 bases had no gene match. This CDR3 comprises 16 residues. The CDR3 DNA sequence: TGTGCCATCAGCTCAGGACTAGCGGGGGTCTCAGATACGCAGTATTTT. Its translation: CAISSGLAGVSDTQYF.

The CDR3 DNA is TGTGCAAGTCGCCCAGGCACCGGCGGGAGGACAGATACGCAGTATTTT. It is translated as CASRPGTGGRTDTQYF. This chain connects TRBV12-2 to TRBJ2-3; TRBD2, the D gene given by the table, was not confirmed from the DNA. TRBV12-2 is listed as a pseudogene. The CDR3 sequence is 16 residues long.

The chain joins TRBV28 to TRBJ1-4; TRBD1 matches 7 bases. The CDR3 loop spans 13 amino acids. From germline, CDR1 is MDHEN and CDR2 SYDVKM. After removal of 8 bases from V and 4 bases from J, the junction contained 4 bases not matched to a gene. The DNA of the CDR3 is TGTGCCAGCCACAGGGGTGGTAATGAAAAACTGTTTTTT. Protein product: CASHRGGNEKLFF.

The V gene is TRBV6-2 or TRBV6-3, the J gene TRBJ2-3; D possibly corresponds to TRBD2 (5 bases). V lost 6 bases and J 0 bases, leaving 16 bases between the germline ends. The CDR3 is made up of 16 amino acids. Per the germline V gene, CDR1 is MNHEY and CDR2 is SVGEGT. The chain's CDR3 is CASSRVYGVSTDTQYF. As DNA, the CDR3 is TGTGCCAGCAGCCGCGTCTACGGGGTTAGCACAGATACGCAGTATTTT.

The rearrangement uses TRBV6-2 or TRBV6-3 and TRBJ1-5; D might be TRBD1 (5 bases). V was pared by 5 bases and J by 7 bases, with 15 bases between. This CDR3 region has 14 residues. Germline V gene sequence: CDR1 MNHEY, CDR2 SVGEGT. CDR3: CASSTQGGRQPQHF. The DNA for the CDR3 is TGTGCCAGCAGTACTCAGGGAGGCCGACAGCCCCAGCATTTT.

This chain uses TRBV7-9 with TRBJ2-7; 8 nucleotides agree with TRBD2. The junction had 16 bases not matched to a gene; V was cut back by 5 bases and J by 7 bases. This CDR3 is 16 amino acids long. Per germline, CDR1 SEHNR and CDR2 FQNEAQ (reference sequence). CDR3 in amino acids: CASSLALSGGVGEQYF. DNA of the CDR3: TGTGCCAGCAGCCTTGCCCTAAGCGGGGGTGTCGGAGAGCAGTACTTC.

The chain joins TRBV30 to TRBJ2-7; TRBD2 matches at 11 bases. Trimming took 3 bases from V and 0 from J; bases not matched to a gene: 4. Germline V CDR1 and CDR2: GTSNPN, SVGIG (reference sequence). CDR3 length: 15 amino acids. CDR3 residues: CAWRRGTSGSYEQYF. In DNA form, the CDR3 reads TGTGCCTGGAGGCGGGGGACTAGCGGCTCCTACGAGCAGTACTTC.

The CDR3 sequence is CASRAGAGETQYF. As DNA, the CDR3 is TGTGCCAGCAGGGCTGGGGCCGGAGAGACCCAGTACTTC. The chain joins TRBV27 to TRBJ2-5, with D maybe TRBD1 (5 bases). The germline V and J ends were trimmed by 6 bases and 4 bases, with 12 bases remaining between them. The CDR3 runs 13 residues. Per germline, CDR1 MNHEY and CDR2 SMNVEV (reference sequence).